These 6 T cell receptor beta chains were all obtained from the same sample, sequenced in a study of shared clonotypes between healthy human individuals. Clones were sequenced by immunoSEQ multiplex PCR, and TCRdb holds only the in-frame ones, with some missing. The table lists 800,000 to 950,000 clones, approximately 97% of them singletons, with 0.2% to 0.25% in the top ten. The naive CD8 fraction comprised CD45RO-negative cells positively selected for CCR7 and excluded terminally differentiated effector memory CD45RA+ cells. Sequenced sample: naive CD8+ T cells sorted from blood. Receptors were obtained from a man aged 25-40 years in good health.

The J gene is TRBJ2-3, the V gene TRBV7-8; TRBD1 is a possible D gene (6 bases). Deletions cut 0 bases from V and 4 bases from J, with 11 bases between. Germline V gene lookup returns CDR1 SGHVS and CDR2 FQNEAQ. This CDR3 spans 15 amino acids. The CDR3 coding sequence is TGTGCCAGCAGCTTAGCCCAGGGGCGCGCAGATACGCAGTATTTT. It is translated as CASSLAQGRADTQYF.

The chain combines TRBV29-1 with TRBJ2-2; D is unresolved. V was cut by 2 bases and J by 1 base, with 5 bases left in between. Per germline, CDR1 SQVTM and CDR2 ANQGSEA. This CDR3 contains 13 residues. This chain's CDR3 is CSVEPQNTGELFF. The CDR3, as DNA: TGCAGCGTTGAACCCCAGAACACCGGGGAGCTGTTTTTT.

The chain combines TRBV29-1 with TRBJ1-1; D uncertain. The CDR3 is 12 residues long. V lost 0 bases and J 10 bases, leaving 12 bases between the germline ends. CDR1 and CDR2 from the germline V gene are SQVTM and ANQGSEA. The CDR3 protein is CSVEEGSPGAFF. The CDR3 DNA sequence: TGCAGCGTTGAAGAAGGTAGCCCTGGAGCTTTCTTT.

The chain is built from TRBV10-1 and TRBJ2-3; weak D call: TRBD2 (6 bases). This CDR3 spans 15 amino acids. Germline CDR1 WNHNN, CDR2 SYGVQD (reference sequence). V lost 3 bases to trimming and J lost 4 bases, with 14 bases between them. The CDR3 reads CASSEGSGNSDTQYF. As DNA, the CDR3 is TGCGCCAGCAGTGAAGGTAGCGGCAATTCAGATACGCAGTATTTT.

The chain is built from TRBV5-8 and TRBJ2-5; D remains ambiguous. V was pared by 3 bases and J by 1 base, with 7 bases between. The CDR3 runs 13 residues. Per germline, CDR1 SGHTS and CDR2 YDEGEE. CDR3 amino acids: CASSYGLQETQYF. The CDR3 nucleotides read TGTGCCAGCAGCTACGGGCTCCAAGAGACCCAGTACTTC.

This clone was seen a few times. This chain links TRBV5-4 with TRBJ1-2; 10 bases match TRBD1. From germline, CDR1 is SGHNT and CDR2 YYREEE (reference sequence). The J segment lost 3 bases and the V segment lost 4 bases, leaving 12 bases of the junction unmatched. The CDR3 consists of 17 residues. CDR3 sequence: CASSLSISGTGDYGYTF. CDR3 DNA: TGTGCCAGCAGCCTCTCTATCTCTGGGACAGGGGACTATGGCTACACCTTC.